This TCR beta chain was captured in a study of blood T cell repertoires in COVID-19. Study background: The origin of the acute and convalescent COVID-19 samples was the United States, Italy and Spain.

Before being deemed recovered, Cohort 3 donors had two negative PCRs, clearance, or symptom resolution. Germline assignment: CDR1 MNHEY and CDR2 SMNVEV (reference sequence). J gave up 7 bases and V 7 bases, and 13 bases lay outside the gene matches. The length of the CDR3 is 16 residues. Only in-frame clones appear in the TCRdb table, and some are missing; sequencing was by immunoSEQ multiplex PCR. The sample has approximately 180,000 clones; 85% to 90% are singletons. The chain couples TRBV27 to TRBJ1-6, with 7 bases fitting TRBD1. This TCR was sampled from a man aged 35 to 55 who had recovered from COVID-19. Sequenced input: PBMCs or T cells enriched from blood (not recorded which). In nucleotides, the CDR3 is TGTGCCAGCACCACCCAGGGGGACACACCCAATTCACCCCTCCACTTT. Encoded protein: CASTTQGDTPNSPLHF.